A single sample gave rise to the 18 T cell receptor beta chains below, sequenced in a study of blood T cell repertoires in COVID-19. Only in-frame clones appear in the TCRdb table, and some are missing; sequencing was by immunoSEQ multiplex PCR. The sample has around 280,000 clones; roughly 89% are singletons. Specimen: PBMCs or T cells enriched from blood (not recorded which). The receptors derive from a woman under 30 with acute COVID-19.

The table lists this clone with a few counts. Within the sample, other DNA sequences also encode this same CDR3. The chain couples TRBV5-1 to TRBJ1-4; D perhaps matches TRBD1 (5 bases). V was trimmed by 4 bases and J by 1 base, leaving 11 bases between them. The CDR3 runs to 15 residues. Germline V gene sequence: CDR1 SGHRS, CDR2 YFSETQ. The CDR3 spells CASSPGRGTNEKLFF. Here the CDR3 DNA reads TGCGCCAGCAGCCCGGGGAGGGGAACTAATGAAAAACTGTTTTTT. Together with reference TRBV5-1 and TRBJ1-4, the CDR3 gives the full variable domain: KAGVTQTPRYLIKTRGQQVTLSCSPISGHRSVSWYQQTPGQGLQFLFEYFSETQRNKGNFPGRFSGRQFSNSRSEMNVSTLELGDSALYLCASSPGRGTNEKLFFGSGTQLSVL.

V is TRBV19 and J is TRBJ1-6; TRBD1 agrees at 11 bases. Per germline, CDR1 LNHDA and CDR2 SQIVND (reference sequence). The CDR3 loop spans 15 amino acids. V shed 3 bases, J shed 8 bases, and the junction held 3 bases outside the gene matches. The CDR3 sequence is CASSIGTGGYSPLHF. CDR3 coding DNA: TGTGCCAGTAGTATCGGGACAGGGGGATATTCACCCCTCCACTTT. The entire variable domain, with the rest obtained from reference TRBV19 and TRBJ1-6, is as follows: DGGITQSPKYLFRKEGQNVTLSCEQNLNHDAMYWYRQDPGQGLRLIYYSQIVNDFQKGDIAEGYSVSREKKESFPLTVTSAQKNPTAFYLCASSIGTGGYSPLHFGNGTRLTVT.

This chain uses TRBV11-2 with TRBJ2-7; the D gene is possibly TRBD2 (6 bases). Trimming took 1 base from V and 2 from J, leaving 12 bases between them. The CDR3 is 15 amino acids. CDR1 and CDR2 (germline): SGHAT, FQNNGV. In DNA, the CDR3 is TGTGCCAGCAGCTTAGTGGCCGGGGGTGCCTACGAGCAGTACTTC. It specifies CASSLVAGGAYEQYF.

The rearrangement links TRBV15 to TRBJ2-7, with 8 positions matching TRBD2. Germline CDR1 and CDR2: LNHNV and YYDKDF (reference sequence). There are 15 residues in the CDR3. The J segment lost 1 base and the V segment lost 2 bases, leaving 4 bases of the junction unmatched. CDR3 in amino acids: CATSRLSGSSYEQYF. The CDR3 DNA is TGTGCCACCAGCAGACTAAGCGGGAGTTCCTACGAGCAGTACTTC.

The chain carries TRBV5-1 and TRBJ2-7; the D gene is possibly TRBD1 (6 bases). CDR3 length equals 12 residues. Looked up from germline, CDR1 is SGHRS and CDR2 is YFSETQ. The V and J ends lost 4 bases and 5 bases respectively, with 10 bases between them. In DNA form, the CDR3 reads TGCGCCAGCAGCAGGCGACAGGACGAGCAGTACTTC. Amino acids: CASSRRQDEQYF.

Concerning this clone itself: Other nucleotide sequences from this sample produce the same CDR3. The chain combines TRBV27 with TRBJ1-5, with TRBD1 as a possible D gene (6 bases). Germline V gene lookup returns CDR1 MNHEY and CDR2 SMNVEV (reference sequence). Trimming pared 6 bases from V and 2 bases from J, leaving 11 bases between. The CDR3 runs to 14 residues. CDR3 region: CASSLRQGNQPQHF. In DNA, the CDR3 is TGTGCCAGCAGCCTAAGACAGGGCAATCAGCCCCAGCATTTT.

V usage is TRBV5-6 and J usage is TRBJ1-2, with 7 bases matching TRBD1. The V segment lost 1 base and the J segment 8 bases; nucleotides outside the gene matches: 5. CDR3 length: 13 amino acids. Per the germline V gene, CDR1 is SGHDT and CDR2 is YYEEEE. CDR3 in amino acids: CASSLKGAQGYTF. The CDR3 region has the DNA TGTGCCAGCAGCTTGAAGGGGGCGCAAGGCTACACCTTC.

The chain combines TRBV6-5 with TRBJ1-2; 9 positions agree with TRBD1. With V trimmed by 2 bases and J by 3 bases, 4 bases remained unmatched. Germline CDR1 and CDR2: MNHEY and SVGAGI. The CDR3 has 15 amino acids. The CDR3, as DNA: TGTGCCAGCAGTTACGGGGACAGGGCTGACTATGGCTACACCTTC. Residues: CASSYGDRADYGYTF.

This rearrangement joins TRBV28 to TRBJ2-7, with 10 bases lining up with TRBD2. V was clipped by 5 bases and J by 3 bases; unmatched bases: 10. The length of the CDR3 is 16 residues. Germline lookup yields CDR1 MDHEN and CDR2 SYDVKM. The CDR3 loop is CASSTSSGSVDYEQYF. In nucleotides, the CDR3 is TGTGCCAGCAGTACTTCTAGCGGGAGTGTCGACTACGAGCAGTACTTC.

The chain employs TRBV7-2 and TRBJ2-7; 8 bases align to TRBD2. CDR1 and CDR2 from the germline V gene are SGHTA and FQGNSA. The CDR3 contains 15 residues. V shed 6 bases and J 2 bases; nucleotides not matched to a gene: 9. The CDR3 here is CASSNSGSPTYEQYF. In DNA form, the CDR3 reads TGTGCCAGCAGTAACAGCGGGAGTCCTACCTACGAGCAGTACTTC.

In DNA, the CDR3 is TGTGCCAGCAGCTTTTGGACTAGCGGGCCCTACAATGAGCAGTTCTTC. Translating it yields CASSFWTSGPYNEQFF. The chain links TRBV11-2 to TRBJ2-1; 11 nucleotides line up with TRBD2. Germline trimming cut 3 bases from V and 2 bases from J; bases unmatched to any gene: 3. The CDR3 has 16 amino acids. From germline, CDR1 is SGHAT and CDR2 FQNNGV. Full variable domain (remainder filled in from reference TRBV11-2 and TRBJ2-1): EAGVAQSPRYKIIEKRQSVAFWCNPISGHATLYWYQQILGQGPKLLIQFQNNGVVDDSQLPKDRFSAERLKGVDSTLKIQPAKLEDSAVYLCASSFWTSGPYNEQFFGPGTRLTVL.

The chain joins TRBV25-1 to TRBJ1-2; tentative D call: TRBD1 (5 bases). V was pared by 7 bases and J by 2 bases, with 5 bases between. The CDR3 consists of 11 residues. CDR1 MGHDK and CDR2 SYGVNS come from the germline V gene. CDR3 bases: TGTGCCAGCACAGGGAACTATGGCTACACCTTC. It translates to CASTGNYGYTF.

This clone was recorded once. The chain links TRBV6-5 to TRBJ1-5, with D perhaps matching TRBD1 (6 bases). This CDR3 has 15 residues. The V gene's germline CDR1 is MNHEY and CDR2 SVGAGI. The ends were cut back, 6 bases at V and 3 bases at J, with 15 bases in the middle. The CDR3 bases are TGTGCCAGCAGACCTCAGGGGAAGGACAATCAGCCCCAGCATTTT. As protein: CASRPQGKDNQPQHF.

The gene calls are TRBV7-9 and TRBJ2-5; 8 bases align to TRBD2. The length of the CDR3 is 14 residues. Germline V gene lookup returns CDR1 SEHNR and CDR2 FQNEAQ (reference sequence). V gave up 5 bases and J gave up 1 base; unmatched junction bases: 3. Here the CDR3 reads CASSHGLAQETQYF. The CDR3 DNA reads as TGTGCCAGCAGCCACGGACTAGCCCAAGAGACCCAGTACTTC.

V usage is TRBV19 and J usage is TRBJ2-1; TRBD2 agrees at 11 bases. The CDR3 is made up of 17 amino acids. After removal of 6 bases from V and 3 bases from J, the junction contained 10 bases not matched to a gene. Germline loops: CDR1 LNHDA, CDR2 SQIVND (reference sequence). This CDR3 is CASSPGTSGLYYNEQFF. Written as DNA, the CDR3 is TGTGCCAGTAGCCCAGGGACTAGCGGCCTCTACTACAATGAGCAGTTCTTC. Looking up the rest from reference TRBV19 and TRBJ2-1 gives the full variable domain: DGGITQSPKYLFRKEGQNVTLSCEQNLNHDAMYWYRQDPGQGLRLIYYSQIVNDFQKGDIAEGYSVSREKKESFPLTVTSAQKNPTAFYLCASSPGTSGLYYNEQFFGPGTRLTVL.

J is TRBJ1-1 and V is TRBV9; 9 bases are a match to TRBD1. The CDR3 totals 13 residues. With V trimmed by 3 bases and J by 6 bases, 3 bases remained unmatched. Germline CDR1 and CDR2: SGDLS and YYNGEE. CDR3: CASSGQGEAEAFF. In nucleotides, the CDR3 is TGTGCCAGCAGCGGACAGGGGGAGGCTGAAGCTTTCTTT.

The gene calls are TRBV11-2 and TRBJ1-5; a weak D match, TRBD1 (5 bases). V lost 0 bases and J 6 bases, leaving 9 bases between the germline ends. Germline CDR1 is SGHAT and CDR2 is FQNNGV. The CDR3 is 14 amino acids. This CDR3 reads CASSLEGGGQPQHF. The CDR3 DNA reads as TGTGCCAGCAGCTTAGAGGGGGGAGGTCAGCCCCAGCATTTT.

The CDR3, as DNA: TGTGCCAGTAAAGCTAGCGGGATAAATGAGCAGTTCTTC. Its protein product is CASKASGINEQFF. The chain carries TRBV19 and TRBJ2-1, with 9 nucleotides matching TRBD2. The CDR3 runs to 13 residues. Germline CDR1 reads LNHDA; CDR2 reads SQIVND (reference sequence). The J segment lost 7 bases and the V segment lost 7 bases, leaving 5 bases of the junction unmatched.